Ten or more counts support the clone carrying this T cell receptor (beta chain). The antigen remains unidentified. This record belongs to a study of human T cells and chemical hapten exposure. Germline V CDR1 and CDR2: DFQATT, SNEGSKA (reference sequence). Trimming took 0 bases from V and 7 from J, leaving 13 bases between them. CDR3 size: 14 residues. Overall study results and limits: Positive correlation was observed between PT1 expanded TCR counts and patch test score.

Time point noted: patch test 3, about 24 weeks after DPC sensitization. Documented treatment: therapeutic diphenylcyclopropenone sensitization with weekly scalp DPC. The drawing of blood occurred before each patch test was applied. Unique molecular identifiers were attached to individual cDNA molecules during library preparation. MiXCR, run by TCRdb on the RACE reads, gives a single entry per CDR3 protein. The table records roughly 200,000 distinct CDR3 sequences, about 25% of them present only once. The source is a woman between 40 and 50 years old with alopecia areata. Some clones in this sample may be carry-over from other donors' samples. The sequenced sample was whole blood, obtained in connection with sensitization to the hapten diphenylcyclopropenone (DPC). This chain links TRBV20-1 with TRBJ1-5; D not certain. CDR3 residues: CSARDLPREQPQHF. The CDR3 DNA is TGCAGTGCTAGAGATCTTCCACGGGAGCAGCCCCAGCATTTT.